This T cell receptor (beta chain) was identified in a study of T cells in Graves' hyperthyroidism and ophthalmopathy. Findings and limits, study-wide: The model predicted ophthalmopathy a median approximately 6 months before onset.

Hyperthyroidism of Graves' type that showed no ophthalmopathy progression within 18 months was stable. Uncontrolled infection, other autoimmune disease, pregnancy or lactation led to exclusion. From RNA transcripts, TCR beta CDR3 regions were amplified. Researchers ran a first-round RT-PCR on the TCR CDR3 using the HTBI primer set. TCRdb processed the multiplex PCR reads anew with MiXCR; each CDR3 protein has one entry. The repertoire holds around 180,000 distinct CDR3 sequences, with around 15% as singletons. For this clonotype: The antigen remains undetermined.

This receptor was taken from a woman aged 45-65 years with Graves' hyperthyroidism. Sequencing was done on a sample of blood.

CDR3: CASSQVTQLAGDQETQYF. The CDR3 region has the DNA TGTGCCAGCAGCCAAGTCACCCAGCTAGCGGGGGACCAAGAGACCCAGTACTTC. This chain joins TRBV3-1 and TRBJ2-5; 10 positions match TRBD2. Trimming removed 1 base from V and 0 bases from J; junction bases left unmatched: 8. Germline-derived CDR1 and CDR2 are LGHDT and YNNKEL (reference sequence). This CDR3 has 18 residues.